The 16 T cell receptor beta chains reported below all come from one sample, sequenced in a study of identifying expanded T cells in peripheral blood. Produced via immunoSEQ multiplex PCR; TCRdb's table is partial and in-frame only. The sample holds about 84,000 clones, approximately 83% seen once. Material: blood. These receptors came from a person aged 18 to 75 in good health.

The CDR3 region has the DNA TGCGCCAGCAGCCGAGGCTCCGGCCACACTGAAGCTTTCTTT. This gives the protein CASSRGSGHTEAFF. The chain carries TRBV4-1 and TRBJ1-1; D unclear. The V gene lost 4 bases and the J gene lost 3 bases, with 12 bases spanning the gap. Per the germline V gene, CDR1 is MGHRA and CDR2 is YSYEKL. The CDR3 is made up of 14 amino acids.

V usage is TRBV6-5 and J usage is TRBJ1-1; tentatively, D is TRBD1 (5 bases). Germline CDR1 and CDR2: MNHEY and SVGAGI. The V and J ends lost 2 bases and 1 base respectively, with 11 bases between them. This CDR3 has 15 residues. CDR3 bases: TGTGCCAGCAGTTACAACAACGGACAGAACACTGAAGCTTTCTTT. Its translation: CASSYNNGQNTEAFF.

The gene calls are TRBV30 and TRBJ2-7, with D perhaps matching TRBD1 (8 bases). The CDR3 runs 14 residues. Deletions cut 5 bases from V and 6 bases from J, with 20 bases between. Germline lookup yields CDR1 GTSNPN and CDR2 SVGIG (reference sequence). The CDR3 here is CAWGQGAGAREQYF. CDR3 sequence (DNA): TGTGCCTGGGGTCAGGGGGCGGGGGCGCGCGAGCAGTACTTC.

The genes are TRBV19 and TRBJ1-5; perhaps TRBD1 as D (5 bases). V lost 8 bases and J lost 7, with 18 bases in between. From germline, CDR1 is LNHDA and CDR2 SQIVND (reference sequence). The CDR3 length is 14 residues. This CDR3 is CASRARGAEQPQHF. CDR3 DNA sequence: TGTGCCAGTCGCGCTCGAGGGGCGGAGCAGCCCCAGCATTTT.

The chain joins TRBV7-2 to TRBJ1-1; D might be TRBD1 (5 bases). The germline CDR1 and CDR2 sequences are SGHTA and FQGNSA. This CDR3 contains 15 residues. V was trimmed by 5 bases and J by 4 bases, leaving 17 bases between them. This CDR3 is CASSPRGLRGTEAFF. The DNA of the CDR3 is TGTGCCAGCAGCCCCCGGGGCCTACGAGGCACTGAAGCTTTCTTT.

This clone occurred a few times. The sample carries other DNA sequences with the same CDR3. The rearrangement uses TRBV30 and TRBJ1-5, with D possibly TRBD1 on 6 matching bases. Per germline, CDR1 GTSNPN and CDR2 SVGIG (reference sequence). V gave up 0 bases and J gave up 4 bases, with 7 bases separating them. This CDR3 region has 13 residues. The CDR3: CAWSVQGNQPQHF. The CDR3 DNA reads as TGTGCCTGGAGTGTGCAGGGGAATCAGCCCCAGCATTTT.

This clone has a count of ten or more. The rearrangement links TRBV4-1 to TRBJ1-1; maybe TRBD1 (5 bases). Trimming cost V 4 bases and J 1 base, with 10 bases left between them. This CDR3 has 14 amino acids. Germline V CDR1 and CDR2: MGHRA, YSYEKL. The CDR3 DNA sequence: TGCGCCAGCAGCCGGGGCGGGCGGAACACTGAAGCTTTCTTT. It codes for CASSRGGRNTEAFF.

The J gene is TRBJ2-5, the V gene TRBV2; tentatively, D is TRBD2 (5 bases). V was shortened by 4 bases and J by 5 bases, with 11 bases between the two germline ends. The CDR3 runs 13 residues. CDR1 and CDR2 (germline): SNHLY, FYNNEI. The CDR3 nucleotides read TGTGCCAGCAGTGCCCGGAGGTGGGAGACCCAGTACTTC. Protein: CASSARRWETQYF.

The genes are TRBV9 and TRBJ2-2; D might be TRBD2 (6 bases). V was shortened by 4 bases and J by 5 bases, with 12 bases between the two germline ends. This CDR3 comprises 14 residues. Germline CDR1 reads SGDLS; CDR2 reads YYNGEE. CDR3 sequence reads: CASSLNGGTGELFF. CDR3 nucleotides: TGTGCCAGCAGCTTGAACGGGGGAACCGGGGAGCTGTTTTTT. The full variable domain, in which reference TRBV9 and TRBJ2-2 provide the parts outside the CDR3, is DSGVTQTPKHLITATGQRVTLRCSPRSGDLSVYWYQQSLDQGLQFLIQYYNGEERAKGNILERFSAQQFPDLHSELNLSSLELGDSALYFCASSLNGGTGELFFGEGSRLTVL.

In this sample, this clone turned up a few times. The chain carries TRBV7-9 and TRBJ1-4; tentative D call: TRBD1 (5 bases). Germline CDR1 reads SEHNR; CDR2 reads FQNEAQ (reference sequence). The CDR3 loop spans 11 amino acids. Trimming removed 1 base at V and 12 bases at J, with 6 bases between. The CDR3 is CASSLVGELFF. The CDR3 DNA sequence: TGTGCCAGCAGCTTAGTAGGGGAACTGTTTTTT.

Only a few counts were recorded for this clone. The V call is TRBV6-5, the J call TRBJ1-5, with unresolved D. Germline lookup yields CDR1 MNHEY and CDR2 SVGAGI. The ends were cut back, 6 bases at V and 3 bases at J, with 9 bases in the middle. This CDR3 has 13 amino acids. DNA of the CDR3: TGTGCCAGCAGGCGTCAGTACAATCAGCCCCAGCATTTT. Protein product: CASRRQYNQPQHF.

The genes are TRBV4-3 and TRBJ2-7; D is unresolved. V was pared by 0 bases and J by 4 bases, with 10 bases between. This CDR3 spans 14 amino acids. Germline V gene data show CDR1 as LGHNA and CDR2 as YSLEER. The DNA of the CDR3 is TGCGCCAGCAGCCAAGATGGGCTATCATACGAGCAGTACTTC. Protein: CASSQDGLSYEQYF.

The chain recombines TRBV5-4 with TRBJ2-5; the D gene is possibly TRBD2 (6 bases). Germline V lookup: CDR1 SGHNT, CDR2 YYREEE (reference sequence). This CDR3 is built from 14 residues. V was cut by 5 bases and J by 2 bases, with 13 bases left in between. The CDR3 here is CASRPDYFQETQYF. CDR3 nucleotide sequence: TGTGCCAGCAGACCGGACTATTTTCAAGAGACCCAGTACTTC.

The J gene is TRBJ2-3, the V gene TRBV5-5; 15 nucleotides align to TRBD2. V was pared by 4 bases and J by 4 bases, with 10 bases of the junction left unmatched. CDR3 length: 18 residues. Germline V gene lookup returns CDR1 SGHKS and CDR2 YYEKEE (reference sequence). The CDR3 loop reads CASSRTSGGAGGPDTQYF. The CDR3 DNA sequence: TGTGCCAGCAGCCGGACTAGCGGGGGGGCCGGCGGCCCAGATACGCAGTATTTT.

This rearrangement joins TRBV4-3 to TRBJ2-7, with 7 bases fitting TRBD2. Germline CDR1 LGHNA, CDR2 YSLEER. V lost 2 bases and J lost 5; bases outside the gene matches: 18. This CDR3 comprises 18 residues. CDR3 sequence: CASSQQNPGGNKVDEQYF. The CDR3 coding sequence is TGCGCCAGCAGCCAACAGAATCCCGGGGGGAATAAGGTAGACGAGCAGTACTTC.

The chain uses TRBV28 and TRBJ1-1; 10 nucleotides match TRBD1. The trim removed 4 bases at V and 11 bases at J, leaving 10 bases unmatched. CDR1 is MDHEN, CDR2 SYDVKM, per germline. The CDR3 sequence is 14 residues long. The CDR3 DNA is TGTGCCAGCAGTTCCTACCGGGACAGGGGCGAGGCTTTCTTT. As protein: CASSSYRDRGEAFF.